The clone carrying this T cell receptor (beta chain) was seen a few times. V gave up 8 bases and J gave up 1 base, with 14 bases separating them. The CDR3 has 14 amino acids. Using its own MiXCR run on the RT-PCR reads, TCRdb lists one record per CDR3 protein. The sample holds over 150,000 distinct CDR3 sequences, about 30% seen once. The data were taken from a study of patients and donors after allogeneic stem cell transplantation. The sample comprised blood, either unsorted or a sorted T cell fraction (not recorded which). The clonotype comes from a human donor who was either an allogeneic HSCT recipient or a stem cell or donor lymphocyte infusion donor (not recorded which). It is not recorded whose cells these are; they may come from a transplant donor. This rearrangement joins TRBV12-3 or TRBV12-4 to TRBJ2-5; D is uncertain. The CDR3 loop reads CASPRRAPQETQYF. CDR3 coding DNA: TGTGCCAGCCCCCGACGAGCGCCCCAAGAGACCCAGTACTTC.